The 22 T cell receptor beta chains reported below all come from one sample, sequenced in a study of early T cells in non-severe SARS-CoV-2 infection. TCRdb fed the 5' RACE reads into MiXCR, producing one record per CDR3 protein. Among about 110,000 distinct CDR3 sequences listed, 10% to 15% were seen once. This material consisted of whole blood, taken at baseline. All receptors derive from an adult who was a healthcare worker with PCR-confirmed SARS-CoV-2 infection or an uninfected control (not recorded which).

This clonotype appeared once. This sequence joins TRBV12-3 or TRBV12-4 and TRBJ1-4; D ambiguous. With 10 bases removed from V and 4 bases from J, the gap between germline ends came to 19 bases. The CDR3 has 15 amino acids. CDR3 residues: CATRYSLSRNEKLFF. CDR3 sequence (DNA): TGTGCCACCCGTTACAGCTTGTCCCGTAATGAAAAACTGTTTTTT.

This clonotype was counted ten times or more. V is TRBV7-9 and J is TRBJ2-3, with unresolved D. Germline values: CDR1 SEHNR, CDR2 FQNEAQ (reference sequence). Trimming pared 10 bases from V and 6 bases from J, leaving 17 bases between. This CDR3 contains 13 residues. DNA for the CDR3: TGTGCCACCCGAGAGGATCCCAGGGATACGCAGTATTTT. It codes for CATREDPRDTQYF.

This clonotype has only a few counts. This chain links TRBV5-1 with TRBJ2-6; the match to TRBD1 covers 7 bases. Unmatched junction bases numbered 5, after V lost 1 base and J lost 4 bases. From germline, CDR1 is SGHRS and CDR2 YFSETQ. The CDR3 loop spans 16 amino acids. Here the CDR3 DNA reads TGCGCCAGCAGCTTGACCACAGGGGCAGGGGCCAACGTCCTGACTTTC. It translates to CASSLTTGAGANVLTF.

In this sample, this clonotype turned up a few times. The chain joins TRBV12-3 or TRBV12-4 to TRBJ2-1, with a tentative D call TRBD2 (5 bases). V lost 6 bases and J lost 10, with 13 bases in between. There are 12 residues in the CDR3. The CDR3 loop reads CASSSPGGEQFF. The CDR3 bases are TGTGCCAGCAGCTCGCCAGGCGGGGAGCAGTTCTTC.

Here the CDR3 reads CATSTKARGTDTQYF. CDR3 coding DNA: TGTGCCACCAGCACCAAAGCCCGAGGGACAGATACGCAGTATTTT. The chain uses TRBV15 and TRBJ2-3, with TRBD2 as a possible D gene (5 bases). The V gene lost 4 bases and the J gene lost 3 bases, with 14 bases spanning the gap. In germline, CDR1 is LNHNV, CDR2 YYDKDF (reference sequence). This CDR3 is 15 amino acids long. The full variable domain, its missing parts supplied by reference TRBV15 and TRBJ2-3, is DAMVIQNPRYQVTQFGKPVTLSCSQTLNHNVMYWYQQKSSQAPKLLFHYYDKDFNNEADTPDNFQSRRPNTSFCFLDIRSPGLGDTAMYLCATSTKARGTDTQYFGPGTRLTVL.

In this sample, this clonotype turned up a few times. The chain uses TRBV5-1 and TRBJ2-1; possible D gene TRBD2, 6 bases. The V end lost 3 bases, the J end lost 8 bases, and 18 bases lay between the germline ends. Per the germline V gene, CDR1 is SGHRS and CDR2 is YFSETQ. This CDR3 contains 15 residues. CDR3 amino acids: CASSSGDWTWDEQFF. The CDR3, as DNA: TGCGCCAGCAGCTCGGGGGACTGGACCTGGGATGAGCAGTTCTTC.

This clonotype occurred a few times. The V and J genes are TRBV6-1 and TRBJ2-7; either TRBD1 or TRBD2 may supply D (6 bases each). The CDR3 runs 13 residues. Deletions cut 8 bases from V and 0 bases from J, with 11 bases between. Germline loops: CDR1 MNHNS, CDR2 SASEGT. The CDR3 sequence is CASRGLSSYEQYF. CDR3 bases: TGTGCCAGCCGGGGGCTTAGCTCCTACGAGCAGTACTTC.

This clonotype has more than one count but fewer than ten. V and J are TRBV15 and TRBJ1-1, with a weak D call TRBD1 (6 bases). CDR1 and CDR2 (germline): LNHNV, YYDKDF (reference sequence). The CDR3 consists of 14 residues. Trimming cost V 5 bases and J 5 bases, with 15 bases left between them. CDR3 amino acids: CATSPRGGWTEAFF. The CDR3 DNA follows: TGTGCCACCAGCCCACGAGGGGGTTGGACTGAAGCTTTCTTT. Filled out from reference TRBV15 and TRBJ1-1, the complete variable domain reads DAMVIQNPRYQVTQFGKPVTLSCSQTLNHNVMYWYQQKSSQAPKLLFHYYDKDFNNEADTPDNFQSRRPNTSFCFLDIRSPGLGDTAMYLCATSPRGGWTEAFFGQGTRLTVV.

This clonotype was recorded many times. V is TRBV6-1 and J is TRBJ1-1; D unresolved. Germline CDR1 and CDR2: MNHNS and SASEGT. The CDR3 is 12 amino acids. The V and J ends lost 6 bases and 6 bases respectively, with 11 bases between them. CDR3 coding DNA: TGTGCCAGCAGCTACACTCCGCCTGAAGCTTTCTTT. It specifies CASSYTPPEAFF.

There are a few counts of this clonotype. The V and J genes are TRBV29-1 and TRBJ2-3, with D perhaps given as TRBD1 or TRBD2 (5 bases each). CDR1 is SQVTM and CDR2 is ANQGSEA in the germline V gene. The CDR3 sequence is 13 residues long. V lost 6 bases and J 9 bases, leaving 19 bases between the germline ends. The CDR3: CSVPAGLPGTQYF. In nucleotides, the CDR3 is TGCAGCGTCCCCGCCGGACTCCCAGGGACGCAGTATTTT.

V is TRBV29-1 and J is TRBJ2-1, with 7 bases that match TRBD2. This CDR3 has 14 amino acids. Germline V gene sequence: CDR1 SQVTM, CDR2 ANQGSEA. J lost 4 bases, V lost 6 bases, and 9 bases had no gene match. CDR3 region: CSVGYGGGYNEQFF. Here the CDR3 DNA reads TGCAGCGTGGGCTACGGCGGGGGTTACAATGAGCAGTTCTTC.

This clonotype was picked up many times. The chain couples TRBV5-5 to TRBJ1-1; 10 nucleotides match TRBD1. The CDR3 consists of 16 residues. CDR1 SGHKS and CDR2 YYEKEE come from the germline V gene (reference sequence). J was trimmed by 4 bases and V by 0 bases; bases with no gene match: 6. The CDR3 bases are TGTGCCAGCAGCTTGGCACCGGGACAGGGGATCACTGAAGCTTTCTTT. Its translation: CASSLAPGQGITEAFF.

This clonotype showed up just a few times. This chain links TRBV5-1 with TRBJ1-2; D ambiguous. CDR3 size: 14 residues. Per germline, CDR1 SGHRS and CDR2 YFSETQ. V gave up 1 base and J gave up 2 bases, with 9 bases separating them. CDR3 residues: CASSLRQDNYGYTF. Here the CDR3 DNA reads TGCGCCAGCAGCTTGAGGCAGGACAACTATGGCTACACCTTC.

V is TRBV2 and J is TRBJ1-5; 8 bases fit TRBD1. Per germline, CDR1 SNHLY and CDR2 FYNNEI. CDR3 length: 15 residues. The junction had 7 bases not matched to a gene; V was cut back by 5 bases and J by 4 bases. The chain's CDR3 is CASSPDRAFNQPQHF. The CDR3 nucleotides read TGTGCCAGCAGTCCGGACAGGGCCTTTAATCAGCCCCAGCATTTT.

This clonotype was recorded a few times. The V call is TRBV5-1, the J call TRBJ2-1; 10 nucleotides align to TRBD2. Germline assignment: CDR1 SGHRS and CDR2 YFSETQ. This CDR3 spans 15 amino acids. Trimming cost V 5 bases and J 0 bases; bases outside gene matches: 2. The CDR3 DNA sequence: TGCGCCAGCAGAAGCGGGGGGGACTCCTACAATGAGCAGTTCTTC. Amino acid sequence: CASRSGGDSYNEQFF.

This clonotype has just a few counts. The chain employs TRBV2 and TRBJ2-3; 7 nucleotides align to TRBD2. Germline CDR1 SNHLY, CDR2 FYNNEI. V shed 6 bases and J 3 bases; nucleotides not matched to a gene: 3. This CDR3 is 13 amino acids long. Here the CDR3 reads CASRGAGTDTQYF. The CDR3 nucleotides are TGTGCCAGCAGAGGAGCGGGGACAGATACGCAGTATTTT.

This clonotype was found a few times. The chain employs TRBV9 and TRBJ1-3, with TRBD1 identical over 7 bases. Germline V gene lookup returns CDR1 SGDLS and CDR2 YYNGEE. This CDR3 has 16 amino acids. The ends lost 0 bases at V and 0 bases at J; junction bases unmatched: 3. The CDR3 reads CASSVEGGSSGNTIYF. The CDR3, as DNA: TGTGCCAGCAGCGTAGAAGGGGGCAGCTCTGGAAACACCATATATTTT.

V is TRBV20-1 and J is TRBJ2-5; the match to TRBD2 covers 9 bases. Per the germline V gene, CDR1 is DFQATT and CDR2 is SNEGSKA (reference sequence). This CDR3 is built from 14 residues. The trim removed 7 bases at V and 5 bases at J, leaving 11 bases unmatched. The CDR3 sequence is CSVLGGGALETQYF. The CDR3 DNA follows: TGCAGTGTACTAGGCGGGGGGGCGTTGGAGACCCAGTACTTC.

The sample holds a few counts of this clonotype. V usage is TRBV18 and J usage is TRBJ1-1; 7 bases fit TRBD1. The V and J ends lost 4 bases and 3 bases, in that order; junction bases with no gene match: 8. The CDR3 is 15 residues long. Germline loops: CDR1 KGHSH, CDR2 LQKENI. The CDR3 nucleotides are TGTGCCAGCTCACGGGCGGGACAGTTAGACACTGAAGCTTTCTTT. Translation: CASSRAGQLDTEAFF.

This chain connects TRBV20-1 to TRBJ2-3, with 7 bases that match TRBD1. J gave up 0 bases and V 5 bases, and 8 bases lay outside the gene matches. CDR3 size: 15 residues. Germline lookup yields CDR1 DFQATT and CDR2 SNEGSKA (reference sequence). The CDR3 sequence is CSAANTGVSTDTQYF. CDR3 DNA sequence: TGCAGTGCTGCCAACACAGGGGTTAGCACAGATACGCAGTATTTT.

This clonotype was observed a handful of times. The chain has TRBV6-1 and TRBJ2-5, with D possibly TRBD2 on 6 matching bases. Germline lookup yields CDR1 MNHNS and CDR2 SASEGT. Trimming removed 5 bases from V and 1 base from J, with 20 bases in between. This CDR3 contains 17 residues. The CDR3: CASSLRKSRDSQETQYF. The CDR3 DNA reads TGTGCCAGCAGTCTCCGCAAGAGCCGGGACTCCCAAGAGACCCAGTACTTC.

There are a few counts of this clonotype. The chain combines TRBV6-1 with TRBJ1-2; 8 bases align to TRBD1. This CDR3 is built from 14 residues. V lost 3 bases to trimming and J lost 5 bases; unmatched junction nucleotides: 5. Germline CDR1 MNHNS, CDR2 SASEGT. CDR3 coding DNA: TGTGCCAGCAGTGACAGGGGGCTAGGGTATGGCTACACCTTC. Its translation is CASSDRGLGYGYTF.